The entry that follows covers one TCR beta chain sequence. The data were obtained in a study of TIL therapy for anti-PD-1-resistant metastatic lung cancer. Specified time point: pre-treatment sample, taken before nivolumab and TIL therapy. This CDR3 has 17 amino acids. Trimming removed 0 bases at V and 7 bases at J, with 19 bases between. The germline gives CDR1 MGHRA, CDR2 YSYEKL. Sequencing used immunoSEQ v3. Each library reached about 2 million read pairs, or about 5-6.5 million at deep level. The table came from immunoSEQ multiplex PCR; TCRdb's copy has only in-frame clones and leaves some out. This table holds approximately 60,000 clones, about 73% found once.

The sample was blood, taken at baseline. This receptor was taken from a person between 25 and 79 years old with non-small cell lung cancer. The chain couples TRBV4-1 to TRBJ2-1; tentatively, D is TRBD2 (6 bases). CDR3 residues: CASSQDGGGLKQNEQFF. The CDR3 nucleotides are TGCGCCAGCAGCCAAGATGGGGGAGGCTTAAAGCAAAATGAGCAGTTCTTC.